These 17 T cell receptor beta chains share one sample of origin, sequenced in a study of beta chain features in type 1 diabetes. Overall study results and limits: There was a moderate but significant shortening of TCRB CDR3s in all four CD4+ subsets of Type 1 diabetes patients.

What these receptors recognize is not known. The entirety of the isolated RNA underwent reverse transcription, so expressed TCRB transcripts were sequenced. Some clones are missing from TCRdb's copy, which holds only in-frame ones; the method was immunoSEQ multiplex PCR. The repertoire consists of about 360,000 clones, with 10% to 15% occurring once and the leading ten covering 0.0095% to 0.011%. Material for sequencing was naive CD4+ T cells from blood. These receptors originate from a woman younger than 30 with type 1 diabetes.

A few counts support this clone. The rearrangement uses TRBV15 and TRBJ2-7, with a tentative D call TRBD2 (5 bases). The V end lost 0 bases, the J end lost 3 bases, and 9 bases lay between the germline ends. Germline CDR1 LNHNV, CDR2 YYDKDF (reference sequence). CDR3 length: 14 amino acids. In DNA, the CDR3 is TGTGCCACCAGCAGAGATGGAGGTAACTACGAGCAGTACTTC. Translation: CATSRDGGNYEQYF.

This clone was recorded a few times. The CDR3 DNA is TGCAGCGCTACGGACAGGGGGTCGAGGGCTTTCTTT. This gives the protein CSATDRGSRAFF. This chain uses TRBV29-1 with TRBJ1-1, with TRBD1 identical over 10 bases. Unmatched junction bases numbered 10, after V lost 7 bases and J lost 11 bases. CDR1 is SQVTM, CDR2 ANQGSEA, per germline. This CDR3 has 12 residues.

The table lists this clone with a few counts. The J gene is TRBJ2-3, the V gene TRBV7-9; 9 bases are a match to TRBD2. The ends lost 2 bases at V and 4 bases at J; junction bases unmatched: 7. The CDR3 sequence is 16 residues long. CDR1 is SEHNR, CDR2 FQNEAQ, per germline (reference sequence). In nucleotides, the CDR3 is TGTGCCAGCAGCTTATCGGCGGGAGGGGTATCAGATACGCAGTATTTT. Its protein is CASSLSAGGVSDTQYF.

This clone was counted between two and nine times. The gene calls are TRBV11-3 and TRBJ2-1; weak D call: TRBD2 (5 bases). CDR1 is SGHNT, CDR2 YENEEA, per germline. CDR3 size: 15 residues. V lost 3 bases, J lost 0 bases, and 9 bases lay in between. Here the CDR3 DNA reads TGTGCCAGCAGCTTCGGAGGAGGCTCCTACAATGAGCAGTTCTTC. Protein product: CASSFGGGSYNEQFF.

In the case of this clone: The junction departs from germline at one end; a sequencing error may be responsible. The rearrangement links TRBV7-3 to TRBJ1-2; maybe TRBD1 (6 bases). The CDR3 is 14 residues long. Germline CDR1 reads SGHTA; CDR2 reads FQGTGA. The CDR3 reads CASSLTPGHSSYTF. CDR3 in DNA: TGTGCCAGCAGCCTAACACCGGGACATTCAAGCTACACCTTC.

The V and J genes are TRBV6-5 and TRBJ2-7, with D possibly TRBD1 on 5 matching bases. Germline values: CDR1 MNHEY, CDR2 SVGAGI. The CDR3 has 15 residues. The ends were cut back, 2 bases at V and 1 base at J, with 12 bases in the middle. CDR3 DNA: TGTGCCAGCAGTTACGGGGCTGGGCGGTCCTACGAGCAGTACTTC. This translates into CASSYGAGRSYEQYF.

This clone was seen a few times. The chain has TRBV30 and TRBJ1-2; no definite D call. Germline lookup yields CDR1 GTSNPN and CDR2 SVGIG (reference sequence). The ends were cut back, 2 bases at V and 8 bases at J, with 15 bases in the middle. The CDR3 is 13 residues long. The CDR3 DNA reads TGTGCCTGGAGTTCGGTTATGGTGTACGGCTACACCTTC. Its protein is CAWSSVMVYGYTF.

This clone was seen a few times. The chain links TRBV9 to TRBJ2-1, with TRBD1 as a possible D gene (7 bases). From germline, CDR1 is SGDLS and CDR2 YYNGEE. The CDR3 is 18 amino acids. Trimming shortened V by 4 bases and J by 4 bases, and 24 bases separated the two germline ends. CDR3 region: CASSTPGGDSQYYNEQFF. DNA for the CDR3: TGTGCCAGCAGCACGCCTGGAGGGGACAGTCAATATTACAATGAGCAGTTCTTC.

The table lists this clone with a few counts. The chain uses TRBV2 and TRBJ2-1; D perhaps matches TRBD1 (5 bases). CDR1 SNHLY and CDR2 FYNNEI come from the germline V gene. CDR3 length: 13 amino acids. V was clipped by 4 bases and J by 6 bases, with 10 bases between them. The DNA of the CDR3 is TGTGCCAGCAGTGCACAGGTTGGCAATGAGCAGTTCTTC. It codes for CASSAQVGNEQFF.

In DNA, the CDR3 is TGTGCCACCCACGCGGTTTGGGGCTCACCCCTCCACTTT. This sequence encodes CATHAVWGSPLHF. The chain has TRBV25-1 and TRBJ1-6, with D possibly matching TRBD1 (5 bases). There are 13 residues in the CDR3. From germline, CDR1 is MGHDK and CDR2 SYGVNS. With 10 bases removed from V and 10 bases from J, the gap between germline ends came to 17 bases.

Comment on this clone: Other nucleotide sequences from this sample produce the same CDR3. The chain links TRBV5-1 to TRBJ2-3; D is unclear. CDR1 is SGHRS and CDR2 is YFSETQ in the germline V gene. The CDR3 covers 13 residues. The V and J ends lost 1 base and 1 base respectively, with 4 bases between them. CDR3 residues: CASSLPGTDTQYF. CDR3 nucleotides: TGCGCCAGCAGCTTGCCGGGCACAGATACGCAGTATTTT.

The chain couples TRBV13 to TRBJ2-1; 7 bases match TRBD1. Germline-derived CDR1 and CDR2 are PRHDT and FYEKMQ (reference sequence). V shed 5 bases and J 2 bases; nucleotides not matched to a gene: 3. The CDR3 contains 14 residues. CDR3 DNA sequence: TGTGCCAGCAGCCCCGACAGGGCCTACAATGAGCAGTTCTTC. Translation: CASSPDRAYNEQFF.

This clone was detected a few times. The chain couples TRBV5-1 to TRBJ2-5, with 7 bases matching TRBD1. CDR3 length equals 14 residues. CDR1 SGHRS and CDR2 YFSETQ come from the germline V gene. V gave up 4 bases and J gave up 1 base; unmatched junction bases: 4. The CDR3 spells CASSLGGGQETQYF. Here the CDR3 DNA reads TGCGCCAGCAGCCTAGGGGGCGGCCAAGAGACCCAGTACTTC.

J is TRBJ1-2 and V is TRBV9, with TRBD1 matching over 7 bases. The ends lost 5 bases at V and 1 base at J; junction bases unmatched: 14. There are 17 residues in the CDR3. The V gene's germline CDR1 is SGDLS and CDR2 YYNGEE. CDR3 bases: TGTGCCAGCAGAGCAGTTGTTGGGGGGACAGTTAACTATGGCTACACCTTC. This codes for CASRAVVGGTVNYGYTF.

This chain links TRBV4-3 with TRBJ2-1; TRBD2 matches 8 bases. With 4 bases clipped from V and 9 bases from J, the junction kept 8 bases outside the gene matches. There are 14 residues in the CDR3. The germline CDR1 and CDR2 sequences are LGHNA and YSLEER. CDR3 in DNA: TGCGCCAGCAGCCCGGAGGGGAGCGGGGGTGAGCAGTTCTTC. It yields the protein CASSPEGSGGEQFF.

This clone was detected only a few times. The CDR3 loop reads CAGLGGGVTDTQYF. The CDR3 bases are TGTGCCGGTCTAGGTGGGGGGGTTACAGATACGCAGTATTTT. V usage is TRBV9 and J usage is TRBJ2-3; TRBD2 agrees at 7 bases. Germline CDR1 and CDR2: SGDLS and YYNGEE. This CDR3 is 14 amino acids long. Trimming at V came to 10 bases and at J to 3 bases, leaving 11 bases not matched to a gene.

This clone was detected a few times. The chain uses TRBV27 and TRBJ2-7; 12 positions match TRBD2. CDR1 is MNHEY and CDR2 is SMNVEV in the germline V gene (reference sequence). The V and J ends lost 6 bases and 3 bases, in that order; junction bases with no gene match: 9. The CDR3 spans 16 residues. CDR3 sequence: CASRPPGLAGNYEQYF. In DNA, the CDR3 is TGTGCCAGCAGACCTCCCGGACTAGCGGGAAACTACGAGCAGTACTTC.